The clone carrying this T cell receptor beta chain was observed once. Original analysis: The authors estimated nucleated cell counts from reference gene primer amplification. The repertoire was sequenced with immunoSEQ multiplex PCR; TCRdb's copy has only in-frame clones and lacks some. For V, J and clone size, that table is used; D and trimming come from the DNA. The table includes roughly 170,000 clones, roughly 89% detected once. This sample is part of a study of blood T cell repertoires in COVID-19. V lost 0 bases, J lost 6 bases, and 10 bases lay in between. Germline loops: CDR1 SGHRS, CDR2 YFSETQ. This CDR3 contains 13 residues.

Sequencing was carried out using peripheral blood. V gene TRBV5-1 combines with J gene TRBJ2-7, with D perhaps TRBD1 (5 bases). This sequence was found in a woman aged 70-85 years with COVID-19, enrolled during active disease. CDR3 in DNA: TGCGCCAGCAGCTTGGACACAGGCCCCGAGCAGTACTTC. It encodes CASSLDTGPEQYF.